The sequence of this TCR beta chain was determined in a study of blood T cell repertoires in COVID-19. About the research overall: PBMCs, B-cell-depleted T cells, or T cells were the source of the cDNA or gDNA that made up the material.

The ends lost 5 bases at V and 5 bases at J; junction bases unmatched: 6. The V gene's germline CDR1 is SEHNR and CDR2 FQNEAQ (reference sequence). The CDR3 covers 14 residues. Study processing details: Amplification from reference gene primers served as the basis for estimated nucleated cell counts. Data came from immunoSEQ multiplex PCR; TCRdb stores just in-frame clones and leaves some out. That table is the source of V, J and clone size, and D and trimming were worked out from the DNA. Seen here are some 230,000 clones, around 82% observed once, and the top ten hold about 2.4%. The specimen was peripheral blood. The chain recombines TRBV7-9 with TRBJ2-1; 7 positions match TRBD2. This clonotype was obtained from a woman in her sixties or seventies with acute or convalescent COVID-19. CDR3 region: CASSVGGGHNEQFF. DNA of the CDR3: TGTGCCAGCAGCGTAGGCGGGGGTCACAATGAGCAGTTCTTC.